This passage covers 4 T cell receptor beta chains from one sample sequenced in a study of shared clonotypes between healthy human individuals. Sequenced by immunoSEQ multiplex PCR; TCRdb stores in-frame clones only, minus some. The sample consists of about 450,000 clones, about 80% of them appearing once. Sequencing was done on a sample of PBMCs. These receptors were taken from a woman between 40 and 55 years old in good health. Some clones in this sample may be carry-over from other donors' samples.

This clone was detected once. The V gene is TRBV5-1, the J gene TRBJ2-5; D is unclear. Per the germline V gene, CDR1 is SGHRS and CDR2 is YFSETQ. This CDR3 has 12 amino acids. The V and J ends lost 4 bases and 1 base respectively, with 5 bases between them. The CDR3 DNA reads as TGCGCCAGCAGCGTCTTCCAAGAGACCCAGTACTTC. Translated, it gives CASSVFQETQYF.

A few counts support this clone. CDR3 amino acids: CASSSFGAGGSSYEQYF. The CDR3 nucleotides read TGTGCCAGCAGCTCCTTCGGGGCGGGGGGCAGCTCCTACGAGCAGTACTTC. The chain joins TRBV7-2 to TRBJ2-7, with TRBD2 identical over 8 bases. CDR3 size: 17 residues. Unmatched junction bases numbered 11, after V lost 4 bases and J lost 0 bases. Germline V gives CDR1 SGHTA, CDR2 FQGNSA.

CDR3 sequence: CASSLNPPGQGADTQYF. The CDR3 region has the DNA TGCGCCAGCAGCTTGAATCCTCCGGGACAGGGGGCAGATACGCAGTATTTT. The rearrangement uses TRBV5-1 and TRBJ2-3, with 11 bases aligning to TRBD1. The germline V gene has CDR1 SGHRS and CDR2 YFSETQ. Germline trimming cut 1 base from V and 4 bases from J; bases unmatched to any gene: 8. The CDR3 extends over 17 amino acids.

The rearrangement joins TRBV5-1 to TRBJ2-5, with 9 bases fitting TRBD2. CDR3 length: 15 residues. The ends lost 4 bases at V and 0 bases at J; junction bases unmatched: 4. Germline V gene sequence: CDR1 SGHRS, CDR2 YFSETQ. CDR3 amino acids: CASSPGLADQETQYF. The CDR3 nucleotides are TGCGCCAGCAGCCCGGGACTAGCTGACCAAGAGACCCAGTACTTC.